These T cell receptor beta chains were read from a single sample in a study of glioma-infiltrating T cells after dendritic cell vaccination. TCRdb's copy holds only in-frame clones and misses some; the assay was immunoSEQ multiplex PCR. The sample lists about 24,000 clones; about nine tenths were seen once. The material sequenced was blood, taken after dendritic cell vaccination. The receptors shown here come from a human donor with glioblastoma. Both conserved end residues are part of each CDR3. D genes are given only for firm matches. Expanded clones are given a class, and other clones once, few, many or no size at all.

d_call clone_size j_call v_call cdr3_nt cdr3_aa
TRBD1 NA TRBJ2-4 TRBV2 TGTGCCAGCAGGCCCCCGGGACAGGCCCGACACATTCAGTACTTC CASRPPGQARHIQYF
NA NA TRBJ2-1 TRBV6-1 TGTGCCAGCAGCGGACTAACCTACAATGAGCAGTTCTTC CASSGLTYNEQFF
TRBD2 once TRBJ2-7 TRBV5-1 TGCGCCAGCAGCTTGACAGCGGGGAAGTTCTACGAGCAGTACTTC CASSLTAGKFYEQYF
NA NA TRBJ1-5 TRBV6-1 TGTGCCAGCAGTTCCAACAATCAGCCCCAGCATTTT CASSSNNQPQHF
NA NA TRBJ1-5 TRBV18 TGTGCCAGCTCACGGCGGGGGGCTAGCAATCAGCCCCAGCATTTT CASSRRGASNQPQHF
TRBD2 NA TRBJ2-1 TRBV10-3 TGTGCCATCAGTGGAGCGGGGGGGCCGTCCTACAATGAGCAGTTCTTC CAISGAGGPSYNEQFF
TRBD1 few TRBJ2-3 TRBV2 TGTGCCAGCACTGTACAGGGGCCCGCGGATACGCAGTATTTT CASTVQGPADTQYF
TRBD2 few TRBJ2-5 TRBV7-2 TGTGCCAGCAGCTCACTAGCGGGGGGTATAAATCGGAGGGGTGGGACCCAGTACTTC CASSSLAGGINRRGGTQYF
NA few TRBJ1-6 TRBV25-1 TGTGCCAGCAGTGAATGGAGGGGTAATTCACCCCTCCACTTT CASSEWRGNSPLHF
NA NA TRBJ1-1 TRBV5-8 TGTGCCAGCAGCTACCCAGTGGTTCGGAACACTGAAGCTTTCTTT CASSYPVVRNTEAFF
NA NA TRBJ1-2 TRBV14 TGTGCCAGCAGCCCGACAGCCGGCTATGGCTACACCTTC CASSPTAGYGYTF
TRBD1 NA TRBJ2-3 TRBV7-9 TGTGCCAGCGGAAACCCAACAGGGGGAAATCCAGATACGCAGTATTTT CASGNPTGGNPDTQYF
TRBD1 NA TRBJ1-2 TRBV5-1 TGCGCCAGCAGCTCTACAGGGGGCTATGGCTACACCTTC CASSSTGGYGYTF
NA NA TRBJ2-7 TRBV6-1 TGTGCCAGCAGTACCGGGACTGGGAGCTCCTACGAGCAGTACTTC CASSTGTGSSYEQYF
TRBD2 NA TRBJ2-3 TRBV5-4 TGTGCCAGCAGCTTGTATGGCGGGGGGGGCACAGATACGCAGTATTTT CASSLYGGGGTDTQYF
NA NA TRBJ1-3 TRBV10-3 TGTGCCATCAGTTATGAACAGGGAACTGGAAACACCATATATTTT CAISYEQGTGNTIYF
NA once TRBJ1-2 TRBV18 TGTGCCAGCTCACCGGAGGCAGCCGCCTCTTACTATGGCTACACCTTC CASSPEAAASYYGYTF
NA NA TRBJ2-3 TRBV7-7 TGTGCCAGCAGCCCTCGGGGGAAAGATACGCAGTATTTT CASSPRGKDTQYF
NA NA TRBJ2-7 TRBV19 TGTGCCAGTAGTATTAGGAGGCCACACTCCTACGAGCAGTACTTC CASSIRRPHSYEQYF
TRBD1 NA TRBJ2-3 TRBV5-1 TGCGCCAGCCAGACAGGGGGACGGGAAGATACGCAGTATTTT CASQTGGREDTQYF
TRBD2 NA TRBJ2-7 TRBV9 TGTGCCAGCGGCCAATGGCGGGGGGGGCTCTACGAGCAGTACTTC CASGQWRGGLYEQYF
NA NA TRBJ1-1 TRBV7-9 TGTGCCAGCAGCACGCAGGGGAACACTGAAGCTTTCTTT CASSTQGNTEAFF
TRBD2 NA TRBJ2-7 TRBV5-4 TGTGCCAGCAGCTTGGCGGGGACTAACGAGCAGTACTTC CASSLAGTNEQYF
NA NA TRBJ2-2 TRBV18 TGTGCCAGCTCACAACGGAGCACCGGGGAGCTGTTTTTT CASSQRSTGELFF
NA NA TRBJ2-7 TRBV27 TGTGCCAGCAGTTTTAGTAGCTCCTACGAGCAGTACTTC CASSFSSSYEQYF
TRBD2 NA TRBJ2-3 TRBV12-5 TGTGCTAGTGGTGGGACTAGCGGGGGAACAGATACGCAGTATTTT CASGGTSGGTDTQYF
TRBD1 NA TRBJ2-5 TRBV7-9 TGTGCCAGCAGCTTAAGGGGGGGTGGACAGGGGTTGCAAGAGACCCAGTACTTC CASSLRGGGQGLQETQYF
NA few TRBJ2-5 TRBV19 TGTGCCAGTAGCCGTCGGGATCAGCCCATAGAGACCCAGTACTTC CASSRRDQPIETQYF
NA NA TRBJ1-6 TRBV6-5 TGTGCCAGCAGAATAGACGGGATTAATTCACCCCTCCACTTT CASRIDGINSPLHF
NA once TRBJ2-5 TRBV5-1 TGCGCCAGCAGCTTCGGGACATACCAAGAGACCCAGTACTTC CASSFGTYQETQYF
TRBD1 NA TRBJ1-2 TRBV5-6 TGTGCCAGCAGCGTTACAGGGGGCGACTATGGCTACACCTTC CASSVTGGDYGYTF
NA NA TRBJ1-1 TRBV18 TGTGCCAGCTCACTAAGGGGTCCCTGGACCAACACTGAAGCTTTCTTT CASSLRGPWTNTEAFF
TRBD1 NA TRBJ2-7 TRBV30 TGTGCCTGGAAAGTTGGGCAGGGGGTGGCCTACGAGCAGTACTTC CAWKVGQGVAYEQYF
TRBD1 NA TRBJ2-4 TRBV10-3 TGTGCCATCAGTGAGCCCGGTGGACAGGACATTCAGTACTTC CAISEPGGQDIQYF
TRBD1 NA TRBJ1-1 TRBV5-5 TGTGCCAGCAGCCTCGGGACAGGGGGTATTTTTGAAGCTTTCTTT CASSLGTGGIFEAFF
NA NA TRBJ1-4 TRBV5-1 TGCGCCAGCAGGGACATAAAGGGCAAAGGGGATGAAAAACTGTTTTTT CASRDIKGKGDEKLFF
TRBD1 NA TRBJ2-7 TRBV5-4 TGTGCCAGCAGCCCAGGGACAGGCCGAACCTCCTACGAGCAGTACTTC CASSPGTGRTSYEQYF
TRBD1 NA TRBJ1-3 TRBV7-2 TGTGCCAGCAGCCTATCAGGGGGCATTACAGGAAACACCATATATTTT CASSLSGGITGNTIYF
NA NA TRBJ2-6 TRBV18 TGTGCCAGCTCACCTTTCTTCGGCTCTGGGGCCAACGTCCTGACTTTC CASSPFFGSGANVLTF
NA once TRBJ2-4 TRBV10-2 TGCGCCAGCAGTGATCGGGATATGCTGGCCAAAAACATTCAGTACTTC CASSDRDMLAKNIQYF
NA NA TRBJ1-1 TRBV19 TGTGCCAGCAATTCTTGGGCTTCTGAAGCTTTCTTT CASNSWASEAFF
NA once TRBJ2-5 TRBV21-1 TGTGCCAGGCCCGGGGGTGCAGAGACCCAGTACTTC CARPGGAETQYF
NA NA TRBJ1-6 TRBV2 TGTGCCAGCAGTGAATACACAGGCTCCTATAATTCACCCCTCCACTTT CASSEYTGSYNSPLHF
TRBD1 NA TRBJ1-6 TRBV30 TGTGCCTGGACAGGGGGCGCTTCACCCCTCCACTTT CAWTGGASPLHF
TRBD2 NA TRBJ2-1 TRBV15 TGTGCCACCAGCAGAACTTCACGGGGGGGCCTCTACAATGAGCAGTTCTTC CATSRTSRGGLYNEQFF
TRBD1 NA TRBJ2-7 TRBV19 TGTGCCACTGCTCCGGGACAGAGCTCCTACGAGCAGTACTTC CATAPGQSSYEQYF
NA NA TRBJ1-6 TRBV5-1 TGCGCCAGCACCCTGGGACACAGAGATAATTCACCCCTCCACTTT CASTLGHRDNSPLHF
TRBD1 few TRBJ1-6 TRBV6-1 TGTGCCAGCAACCCCGGGACAGGGGGTAATTCACCCCTCCACTTT CASNPGTGGNSPLHF
TRBD2 NA TRBJ2-3 TRBV2 TGTGCCAGCAAGGAGCGGGGGGTCACAGATACGCAGTATTTT CASKERGVTDTQYF
NA NA TRBJ2-5 TRBV9 TGTGCCAGCAGCGTAGGCGGCGGGTACCAAGAGACCCAGTACTTC CASSVGGGYQETQYF
NA NA TRBJ1-4 TRBV5-1 TGCGCCAGCAGCATCGGCCCGGGTGGGGAAAAACTGTTTTTT CASSIGPGGEKLFF
TRBD2 NA TRBJ2-7 TRBV7-2 TGTGCCAGCAGCTCTCCGGGACTAGGAATATACGAGCAGTACTTC CASSSPGLGIYEQYF
TRBD1 NA TRBJ1-5 TRBV7-2 TGTGCCAGCAGCGCACGGGACAGGGGGCTTGATCAGCCCCAGCATTTT CASSARDRGLDQPQHF
NA NA TRBJ1-2 TRBV6-1 TGTGCCAGCAGTGATAGGGGTAGTACTAACTATGGCTACACCTTC CASSDRGSTNYGYTF